This TCR beta chain came from a study of tumor-infiltrating lymphocytes in primary liver carcinoma. Study-level background: Samples gave roughly 3.65 to 7.13 million productive TCRbeta reads, similar across tissue types. Study-level results: Only about 7.5-25% of top clones spanned all five tumor regions.

Germline assignment: CDR1 MNHEY and CDR2 SVGEGT. The length of the CDR3 is 13 residues. Between the trimmed V and J ends, which lost 8 bases and 4 bases, there was a span of 14 bases. A primer in the constant region served to generate TCR beta cDNA from 500 to 600 ng of total RNA. A slightly modified ARM-PCR protocol with three nested multiplex PCR rounds produced these TCR beta libraries. The opening two PCR rounds, about 11 cycles each, paired TRBV1-TRBV30 forward primers with a C-beta reverse primer. In TCRdb, the multiplex PCR reads were re-called with MiXCR into one record per CDR3 protein. Found here are more than 85,000 distinct CDR3 sequences, around 84% of them singletons; the top ten hold 15% to 20%. Comments on this clonotype: Its specificity is not known.

Both RNA and DNA were isolated together from approximately 22-30 mg of bulk tissue that had not been sorted. Chronic HBV infection, which was untreated, was present in the patients. This sequence was found in a man aged 35 to 55 with primary liver carcinoma and hepatitis B virus infection. Sequencing input: liver tumor tissue from sampling region 3. The sample's subset: tumor region T3, left-lateral pole. J is TRBJ1-2 and V is TRBV6-2 or TRBV6-3; a possible D gene is TRBD1 (5 bases). CDR3 sequence: CASDAETAYGYTF. The CDR3 bases are TGTGCCAGCGACGCCGAGACAGCCTATGGCTACACCTTC.